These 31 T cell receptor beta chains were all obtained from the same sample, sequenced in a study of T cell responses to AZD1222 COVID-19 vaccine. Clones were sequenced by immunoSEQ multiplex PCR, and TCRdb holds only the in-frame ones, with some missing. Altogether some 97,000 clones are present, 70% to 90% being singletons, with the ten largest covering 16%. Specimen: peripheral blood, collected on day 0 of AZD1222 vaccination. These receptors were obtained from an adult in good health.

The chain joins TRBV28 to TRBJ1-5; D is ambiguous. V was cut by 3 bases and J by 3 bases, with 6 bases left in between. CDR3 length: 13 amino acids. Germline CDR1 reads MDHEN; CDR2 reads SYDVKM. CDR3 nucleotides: TGTGCCAGCAGTTTCGGGCCCAATCAGCCCCAGCATTTT. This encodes CASSFGPNQPQHF.

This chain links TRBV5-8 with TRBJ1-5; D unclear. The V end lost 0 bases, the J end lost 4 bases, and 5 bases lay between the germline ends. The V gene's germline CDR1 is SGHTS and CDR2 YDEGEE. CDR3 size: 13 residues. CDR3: CASSLEENQPQHF. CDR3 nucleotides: TGTGCCAGCAGCTTGGAGGAGAATCAGCCCCAGCATTTT. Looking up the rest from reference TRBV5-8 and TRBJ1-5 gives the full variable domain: EAGVTQSPTHLIKTRGQQATLRCSPISGHTSVYWYQQALGLGLQFLLWYDEGEERNRGNFPPRFSGRQFPNYSSELNVNALELEDSALYLCASSLEENQPQHFGDGTRLSIL.

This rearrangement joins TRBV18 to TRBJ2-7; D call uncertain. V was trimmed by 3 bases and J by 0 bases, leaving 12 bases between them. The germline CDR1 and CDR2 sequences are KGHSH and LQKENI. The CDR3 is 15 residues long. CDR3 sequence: CASSPNAASSYEQYF. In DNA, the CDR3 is TGTGCCAGCTCACCCAATGCAGCGAGCTCCTACGAGCAGTACTTC.

The CDR3 protein is CASSGGTGTETQYF. The CDR3 nucleotides are TGCGCCAGCAGCGGCGGGACAGGAACAGAGACCCAGTACTTC. The V gene is TRBV5-1, the J gene TRBJ2-5; 8 bases align to TRBD1. The CDR3 totals 14 residues. CDR1 SGHRS and CDR2 YFSETQ come from the germline V gene. J gave up 4 bases and V 4 bases, and 6 bases lay outside the gene matches. Filled out from reference TRBV5-1 and TRBJ2-5, the complete variable domain reads KAGVTQTPRYLIKTRGQQVTLSCSPISGHRSVSWYQQTPGQGLQFLFEYFSETQRNKGNFPGRFSGRQFSNSRSEMNVSTLELGDSALYLCASSGGTGTETQYFGPGTRLLVL.

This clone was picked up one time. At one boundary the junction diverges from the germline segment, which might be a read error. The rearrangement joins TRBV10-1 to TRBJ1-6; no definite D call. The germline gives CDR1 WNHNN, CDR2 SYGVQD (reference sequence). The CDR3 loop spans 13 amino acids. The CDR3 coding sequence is TGCGCCAGCAGCGAGTTCGGAAATTCACCCCTCCACTTT. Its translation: CASSEFGNSPLHF.

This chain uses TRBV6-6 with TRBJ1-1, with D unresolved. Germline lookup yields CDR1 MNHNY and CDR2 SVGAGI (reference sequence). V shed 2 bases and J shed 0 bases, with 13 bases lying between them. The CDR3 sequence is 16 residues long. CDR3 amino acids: CASSYGGGIMNTEAFF. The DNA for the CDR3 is TGTGCCAGCAGTTACGGCGGTGGGATAATGAACACTGAAGCTTTCTTT.

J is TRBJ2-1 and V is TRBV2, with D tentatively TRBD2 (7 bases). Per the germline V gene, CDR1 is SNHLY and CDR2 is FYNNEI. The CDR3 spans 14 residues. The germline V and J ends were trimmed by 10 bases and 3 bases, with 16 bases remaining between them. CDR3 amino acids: CATLYREGYNEQFF. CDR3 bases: TGTGCCACCCTCTACAGGGAGGGCTACAATGAGCAGTTCTTC.

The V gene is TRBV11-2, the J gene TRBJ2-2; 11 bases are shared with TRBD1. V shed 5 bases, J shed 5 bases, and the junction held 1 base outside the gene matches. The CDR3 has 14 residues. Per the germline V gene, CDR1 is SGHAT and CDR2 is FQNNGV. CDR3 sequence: CASSRDRGTGELFF. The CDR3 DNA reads TGTGCCAGCAGCCGGGACAGGGGGACCGGGGAGCTGTTTTTT.

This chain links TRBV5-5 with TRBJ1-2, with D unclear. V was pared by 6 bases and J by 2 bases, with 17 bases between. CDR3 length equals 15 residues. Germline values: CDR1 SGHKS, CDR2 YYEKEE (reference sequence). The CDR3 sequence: CASTRWREGNYGYTF. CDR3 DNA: TGTGCCAGCACCCGGTGGAGGGAAGGCAACTATGGCTACACCTTC.

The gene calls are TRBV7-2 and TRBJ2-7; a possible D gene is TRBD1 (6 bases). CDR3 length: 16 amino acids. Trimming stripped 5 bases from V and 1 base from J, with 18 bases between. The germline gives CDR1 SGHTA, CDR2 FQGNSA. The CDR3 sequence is CASSLTPGHPSYEQYF. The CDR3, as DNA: TGTGCCAGCAGCCTAACCCCGGGACACCCTTCCTACGAGCAGTACTTC.

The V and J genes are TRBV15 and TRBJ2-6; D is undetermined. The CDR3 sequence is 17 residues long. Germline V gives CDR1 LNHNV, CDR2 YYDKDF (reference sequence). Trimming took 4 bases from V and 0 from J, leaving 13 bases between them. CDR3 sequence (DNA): TGTGCCACCAGCACCCGACGGATGTCCTCTGGGGCCAACGTCCTGACTTTC. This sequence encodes CATSTRRMSSGANVLTF.

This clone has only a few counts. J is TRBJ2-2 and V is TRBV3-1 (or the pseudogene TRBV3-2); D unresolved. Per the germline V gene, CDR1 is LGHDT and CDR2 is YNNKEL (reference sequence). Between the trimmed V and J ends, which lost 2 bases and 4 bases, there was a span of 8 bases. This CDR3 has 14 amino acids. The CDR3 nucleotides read TGTGCCAGCAGCCAATTACAAGTCACCGGGGAGCTGTTTTTT. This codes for CASSQLQVTGELFF.

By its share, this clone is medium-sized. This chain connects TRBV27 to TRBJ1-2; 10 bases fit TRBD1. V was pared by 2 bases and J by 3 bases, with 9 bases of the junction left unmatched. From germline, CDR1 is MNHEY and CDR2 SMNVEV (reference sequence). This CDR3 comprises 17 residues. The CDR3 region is CASSLGTGALGYYGYTF. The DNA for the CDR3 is TGTGCCAGCAGTTTAGGGACAGGGGCGTTAGGGTACTATGGCTACACCTTC.

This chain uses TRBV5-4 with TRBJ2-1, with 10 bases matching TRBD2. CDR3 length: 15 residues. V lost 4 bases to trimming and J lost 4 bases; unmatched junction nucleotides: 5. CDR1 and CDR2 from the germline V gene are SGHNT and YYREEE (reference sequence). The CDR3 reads CASSRQREGYNEQFF. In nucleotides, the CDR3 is TGTGCCAGCAGCCGGCAGCGGGAGGGTTACAATGAGCAGTTCTTC.

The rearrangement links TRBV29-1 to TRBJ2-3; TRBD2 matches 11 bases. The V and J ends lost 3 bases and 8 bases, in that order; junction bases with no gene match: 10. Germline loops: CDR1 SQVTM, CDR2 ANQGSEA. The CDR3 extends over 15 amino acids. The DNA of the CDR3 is TGCAGCGTTGAGAGTAGCGGGAGGGCCCGGGGTACGCAGTATTTT. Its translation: CSVESSGRARGTQYF.

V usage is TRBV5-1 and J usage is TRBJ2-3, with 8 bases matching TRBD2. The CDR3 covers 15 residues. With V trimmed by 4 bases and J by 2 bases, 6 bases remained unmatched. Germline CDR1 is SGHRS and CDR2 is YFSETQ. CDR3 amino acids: CASSEAGASTDTQYF. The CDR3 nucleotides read TGCGCCAGCAGCGAAGCGGGGGCCTCCACAGATACGCAGTATTTT. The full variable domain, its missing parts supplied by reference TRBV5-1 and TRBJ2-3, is KAGVTQTPRYLIKTRGQQVTLSCSPISGHRSVSWYQQTPGQGLQFLFEYFSETQRNKGNFPGRFSGRQFSNSRSEMNVSTLELGDSALYLCASSEAGASTDTQYFGPGTRLTVL.

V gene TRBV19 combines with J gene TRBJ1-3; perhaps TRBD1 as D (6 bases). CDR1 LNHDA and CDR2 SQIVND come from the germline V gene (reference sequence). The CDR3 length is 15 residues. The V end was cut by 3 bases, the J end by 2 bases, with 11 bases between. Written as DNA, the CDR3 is TGTGCCAGTAGTATGCCACAGGGAGCTGGAAACACCATATATTTT. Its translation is CASSMPQGAGNTIYF. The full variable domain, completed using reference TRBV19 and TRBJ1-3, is DGGITQSPKYLFRKEGQNVTLSCEQNLNHDAMYWYRQDPGQGLRLIYYSQIVNDFQKGDIAEGYSVSREKKESFPLTVTSAQKNPTAFYLCASSMPQGAGNTIYFGEGSWLTVV.

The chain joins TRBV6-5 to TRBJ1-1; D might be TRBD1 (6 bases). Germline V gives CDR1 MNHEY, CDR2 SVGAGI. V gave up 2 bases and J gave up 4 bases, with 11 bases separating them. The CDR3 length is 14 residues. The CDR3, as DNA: TGTGCCAGCAGTTACGGGGGGCAGTTCACTGAAGCTTTCTTT. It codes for CASSYGGQFTEAFF.

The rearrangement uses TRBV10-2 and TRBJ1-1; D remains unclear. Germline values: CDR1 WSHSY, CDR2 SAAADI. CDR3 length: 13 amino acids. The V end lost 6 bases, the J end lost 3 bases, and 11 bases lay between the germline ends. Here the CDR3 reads CASSDQSDTEAFF. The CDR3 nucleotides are TGCGCCAGCAGCGATCAATCCGACACTGAAGCTTTCTTT.

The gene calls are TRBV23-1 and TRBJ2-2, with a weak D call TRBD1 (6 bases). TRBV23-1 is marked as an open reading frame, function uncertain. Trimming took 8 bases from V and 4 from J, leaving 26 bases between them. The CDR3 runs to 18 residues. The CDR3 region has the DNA TGCGCCAGCGATATACCCGTTGGGGGCTCGGGTAGCACCGGGGAGCTGTTTTTT. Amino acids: CASDIPVGGSGSTGELFF.

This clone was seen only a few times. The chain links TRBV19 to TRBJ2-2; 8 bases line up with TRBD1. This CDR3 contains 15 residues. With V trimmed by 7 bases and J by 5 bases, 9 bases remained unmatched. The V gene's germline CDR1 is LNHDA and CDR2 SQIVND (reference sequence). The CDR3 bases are TGTGCCAGTAAGGACAGGGTTGGCGAGACCGGGGAGCTGTTTTTT. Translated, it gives CASKDRVGETGELFF.

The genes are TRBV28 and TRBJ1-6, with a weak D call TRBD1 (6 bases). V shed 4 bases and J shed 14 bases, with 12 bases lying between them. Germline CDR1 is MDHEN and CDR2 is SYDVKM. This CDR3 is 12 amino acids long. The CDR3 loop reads CASSSPRTALHF. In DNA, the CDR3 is TGTGCCAGCAGTTCCCCGCGGACAGCCCTCCACTTT.

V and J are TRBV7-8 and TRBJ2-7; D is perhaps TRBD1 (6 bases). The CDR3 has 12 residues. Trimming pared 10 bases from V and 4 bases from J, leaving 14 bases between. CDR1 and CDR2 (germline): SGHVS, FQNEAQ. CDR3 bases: TGTGCCACTCTGGGGGCGAATTACGAGCAGTACTTC. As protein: CATLGANYEQYF.

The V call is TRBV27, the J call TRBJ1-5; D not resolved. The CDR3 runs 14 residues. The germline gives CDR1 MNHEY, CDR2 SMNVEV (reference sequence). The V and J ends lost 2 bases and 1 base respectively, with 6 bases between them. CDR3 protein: CASSLKSSNQPQHF. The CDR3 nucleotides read TGTGCCAGCAGTTTAAAATCAAGCAATCAGCCCCAGCATTTT.

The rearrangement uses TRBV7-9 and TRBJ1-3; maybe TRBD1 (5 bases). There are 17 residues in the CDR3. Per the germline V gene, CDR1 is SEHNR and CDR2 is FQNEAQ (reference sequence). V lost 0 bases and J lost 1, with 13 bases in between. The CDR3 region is CASSLALAGFSGNTIYF. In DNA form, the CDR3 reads TGTGCCAGCAGCTTAGCGCTTGCAGGGTTTTCTGGAAACACCATATATTTT.

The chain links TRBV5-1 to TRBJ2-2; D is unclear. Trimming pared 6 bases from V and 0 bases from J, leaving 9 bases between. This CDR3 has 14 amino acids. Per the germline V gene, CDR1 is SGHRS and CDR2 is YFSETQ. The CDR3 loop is CASKEITNTGELFF. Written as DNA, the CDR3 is TGCGCCAGCAAGGAAATAACGAACACCGGGGAGCTGTTTTTT.

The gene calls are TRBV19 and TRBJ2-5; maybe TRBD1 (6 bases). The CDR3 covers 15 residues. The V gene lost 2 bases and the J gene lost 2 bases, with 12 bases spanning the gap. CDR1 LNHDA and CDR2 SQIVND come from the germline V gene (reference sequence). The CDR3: CASSIHRAFQETQYF. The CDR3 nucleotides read TGTGCCAGTAGTATACACAGGGCCTTTCAAGAGACCCAGTACTTC.

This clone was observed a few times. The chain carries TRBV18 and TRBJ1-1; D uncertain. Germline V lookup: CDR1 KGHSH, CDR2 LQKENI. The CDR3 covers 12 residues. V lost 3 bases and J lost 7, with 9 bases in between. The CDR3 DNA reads TGTGCCAGCTCACCTGGACGGGTTGAAGCTTTCTTT. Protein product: CASSPGRVEAFF. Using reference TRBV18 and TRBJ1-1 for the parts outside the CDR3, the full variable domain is NAGVMQNPRHLVRRRGQEARLRCSPMKGHSHVYWYRQLPEEGLKFMVYLQKENIIDESGMPKERFSAEFPKEGPSILRIQQVVRGDSAAYFCASSPGRVEAFFGQGTRLTVV.

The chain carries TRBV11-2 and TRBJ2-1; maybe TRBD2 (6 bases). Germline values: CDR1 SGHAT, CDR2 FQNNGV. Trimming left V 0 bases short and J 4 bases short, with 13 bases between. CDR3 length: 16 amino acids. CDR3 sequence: CASSLDEAGPYNEQFF. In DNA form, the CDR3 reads TGTGCCAGCAGCTTAGATGAGGCGGGGCCGTACAATGAGCAGTTCTTC.

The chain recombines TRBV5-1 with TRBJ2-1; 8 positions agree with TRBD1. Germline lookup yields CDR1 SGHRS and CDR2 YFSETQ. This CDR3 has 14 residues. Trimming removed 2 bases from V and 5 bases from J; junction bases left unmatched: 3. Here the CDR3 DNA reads TGCGCCAGCAGCTTCGGGACAGGAAACAATGAGCAGTTCTTC. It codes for CASSFGTGNNEQFF.

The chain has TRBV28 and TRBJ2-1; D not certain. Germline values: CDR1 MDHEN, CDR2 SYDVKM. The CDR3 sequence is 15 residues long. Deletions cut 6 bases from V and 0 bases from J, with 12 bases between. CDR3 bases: TGTGCCAGCAGCCTCCCCAAATACTCCTACAATGAGCAGTTCTTC. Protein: CASSLPKYSYNEQFF. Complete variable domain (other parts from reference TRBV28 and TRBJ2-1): DVKVTQSSRYLVKRTGEKVFLECVQDMDHENMFWYRQDPGLGLRLIYFSYDVKMKEKGDIPEGYSVSREKKERFSLILESASTNQTSMYLCASSLPKYSYNEQFFGPGTRLTVL.